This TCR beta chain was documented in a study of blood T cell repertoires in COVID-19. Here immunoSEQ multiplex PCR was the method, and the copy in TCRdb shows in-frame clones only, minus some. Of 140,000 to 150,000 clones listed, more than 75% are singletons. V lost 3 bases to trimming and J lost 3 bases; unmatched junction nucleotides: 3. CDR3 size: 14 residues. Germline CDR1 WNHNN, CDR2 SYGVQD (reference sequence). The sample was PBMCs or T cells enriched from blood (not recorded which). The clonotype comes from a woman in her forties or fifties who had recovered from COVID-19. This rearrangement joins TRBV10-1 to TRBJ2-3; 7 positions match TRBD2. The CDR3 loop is CASSDLGGTDTQYF. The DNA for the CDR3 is TGCGCCAGCAGTGATCTCGGGGGGACAGATACGCAGTATTTT.